This T cell receptor beta chain derives from a study of OX40 agonist ivuxolimab in advanced cancers. Whole-study context: Patients took ivuxolimab, an agonistic anti-OX40 (CD134) antibody.

Overall study findings and caveats: At 0.1 to 3.0 mg/kg, CD4+ and CD8+ blood T cells expanded clonally by week 6. The authors also found low normalized T-cell clonal expansion in some nonresponders.

Produced via immunoSEQ multiplex PCR; TCRdb's table is partial and in-frame only. Of 50,000 to 75,000 clones in the sample, around 86% were seen once. This CDR3 comprises 13 residues. Germline V CDR1 and CDR2: SQVTM, ANQGSEA. V dropped 4 bases and J dropped 4 bases, with 13 bases sitting between them. Comments on this clone: What it binds is unknown.

The sequencing used CD4+ or CD8+ T cells sorted from blood, collected in a trial of the OX40 agonist ivuxolimab. V usage is TRBV29-1 and J usage is TRBJ1-2; D is perhaps TRBD1 (5 bases). The receptor was isolated from an adult with an advanced solid tumor such as melanoma, head and neck, liver or kidney cancer. The CDR3 sequence is CSVVIDRSYGYTF. CDR3 nucleotides: TGCAGCGTTGTTATTGACAGATCCTATGGCTACACCTTC.